The 4 T cell receptor beta chains presented below share a single source sample, sequenced in a study of shared clonotypes between healthy human individuals. Assay used: immunoSEQ multiplex PCR; TCRdb lists only in-frame clones, some missing. The sample includes about 650,000 clones, around 95% of them seen just once. Positive CCR7 selection of CD45RO-negative cells yielded the naive CD8 cells, and terminally differentiated effector memory CD45RA+ cells were excluded. The sequenced sample consisted of naive CD8+ T cells sorted from blood. The receptors were sampled from a woman aged 25 to 39 in good health.

This chain links TRBV19 with TRBJ1-1; D call uncertain. CDR3 length equals 13 residues. Germline CDR1 LNHDA, CDR2 SQIVND (reference sequence). V lost 5 bases, J lost 5 bases, and 12 bases lay in between. The CDR3 region has the DNA TGTGCCAGTAGTGCTATCGGGTTTACTGAAGCTTTCTTT. This translates into CASSAIGFTEAFF.

The rearrangement joins TRBV4-1 to TRBJ1-1, with D maybe TRBD1 (5 bases). The germline V and J ends were trimmed by 5 bases and 2 bases, with 12 bases remaining between them. The CDR3 is 14 amino acids. CDR1 and CDR2 from the germline V gene are MGHRA and YSYEKL. This chain's CDR3 is CASSSGGVNTEAFF. The CDR3 DNA reads TGCGCCAGCAGCTCGGGGGGGGTAAACACTGAAGCTTTCTTT.

This clone was observed a single time. The chain carries TRBV15 and TRBJ1-6; the D gene is possibly TRBD1 (5 bases). V dropped 9 bases and J dropped 5 bases, with 8 bases sitting between them. The CDR3 spans 12 residues. Germline V gene lookup returns CDR1 LNHNV and CDR2 YYDKDF (reference sequence). CDR3 protein: CATGADNSPLHF. CDR3 DNA: TGTGCCACAGGGGCGGATAATTCACCCCTCCACTTT.

The chain combines TRBV28 with TRBJ1-5, with D uncertain. With 7 bases removed from V and 0 bases from J, the gap between germline ends came to 13 bases. CDR1 and CDR2 from the germline V gene are MDHEN and SYDVKM. This CDR3 spans 15 amino acids. The CDR3 DNA sequence: TGTGCCAGCACCGCGAGAGTCCTTAGCAATCAGCCCCAGCATTTT. Protein product: CASTARVLSNQPQHF.